The clone carrying this T cell receptor (beta chain) appeared once. Its antigen is currently unknown. These data are taken from a study of T cell responses to AZD1222 COVID-19 vaccine. Whole-study context: Combined were second doses at about 4 or about 12 weeks.

Germline values: CDR1 SGHTA, CDR2 FQGTGA. CDR3 length: 15 amino acids. With V trimmed by 3 bases and J by 2 bases, 3 bases remained unmatched. Study findings and constraints: Vaccine-associated CD4 TCRs ranged over spike, dominating at 160-218 and 743-854. Only a handful of individuals given AZD1222 were seropositive at baseline.

The method was immunoSEQ multiplex PCR; TCRdb's version includes in-frame clones alone and lacks a portion of them. Found here are about 96,000 clones, about nine tenths of them singletons; the top ten hold about 28%. This chain connects TRBV7-3 to TRBJ2-5, with 10 bases identical to TRBD2. This TCR derives from an adult in good health. The starting material was peripheral blood, obtained on day 0 of AZD1222 vaccination. The CDR3 loop reads CASSLGLAPQETQYF. In nucleotides, the CDR3 is TGTGCCAGCAGCTTGGGACTAGCGCCACAAGAGACCCAGTACTTC.